This T cell receptor (beta chain) comes out of a study of T cells after yellow fever vaccination. Overall study: Preparation used SMART-Seq v4 Ultra Low Input for the low-cell-number fractions. The study's findings and limits: Clonotypes shared by both compartments, CD4 and CD8, made up a small share.

A remark on this clonotype: Its antigen is currently unknown.

With 7 bases clipped from V and 2 bases from J, the junction kept 3 bases outside the gene matches. Germline V lookup: CDR1 MNHNS, CDR2 SASEGT. This CDR3 has 14 amino acids. In TCRdb, the 5' RACE reads were re-called with MiXCR into one record per CDR3 protein. The profile shows 450,000 to 550,000 distinct CDR3 sequences, roughly a fifth of them singletons. The chain has TRBV6-1 and TRBJ2-3, with 10 nucleotides matching TRBD2. This receptor was taken from a man between 18 and 35 years old who received the YFV17D yellow fever vaccine. Sequencing used PBMCs, obtained less than 25 days after the first yellow fever vaccination. The CDR3 nucleotides are TGTGCCAGCAAACTAGCGGGGTACACAGATACGCAGTATTTT. Protein product: CASKLAGYTDTQYF.